This entry is about one TCR beta chain. The antigen remains undetermined. The source of the sample is a study of blood T cells in healthy people across ages. Whole-study findings and limits: Older age went with lower TCR beta diversity per million T cells, in a roughly linear way.

Researchers isolated at least 6 million PBMCs per sample. V was pared by 2 bases and J by 5 bases, with 18 bases of the junction left unmatched. This CDR3 has 19 residues. From germline, CDR1 is LGHNA and CDR2 YNFKEQ. Together with a sample-barcoded 5' primer, a J-beta primer mix was included in a second PCR lasting roughly 6 to 12 cycles. TCRdb used MiXCR to reprocess the 5' RACE reads, holding one entry per CDR3 protein. The table has over 1,500,000 distinct CDR3 sequences, 39% seen once; the top ten hold more than 20%. Input material: blood. The chain combines TRBV4-2 with TRBJ2-7; 10 nucleotides line up with TRBD1. The sequence derives from a human donor in good health. The CDR3, as DNA: TGTGCCAGCAGCCAATCACCTACTTTTGGACAGGGGGTTGTGGACGAGCAGTACTTC. It yields the protein CASSQSPTFGQGVVDEQYF.